This T cell receptor (beta chain) came from a study of blood T cell repertoires in COVID-19. Looking at the study overall: Sample material is recorded as cDNA or gDNA derived from T cells, B-cell-depleted T cells, or PBMCs.

Data came from immunoSEQ multiplex PCR; TCRdb stores just in-frame clones and leaves some out. The sample lists some 220,000 clones, 84% occurring once. CDR3 size: 21 residues. Germline trimming cut 2 bases from V and 0 bases from J; bases unmatched to any gene: 17. Germline CDR1 reads SGDLS; CDR2 reads YYNGEE. Sequenced sample: peripheral blood. This sequence was found in a woman between 25 and 40 years old who had recovered from COVID-19. The chain is built from TRBV9 and TRBJ1-5; 10 nucleotides match TRBD1. The CDR3 protein is CASSVDRGLKVADDSNQPQHF. DNA of the CDR3: TGTGCCAGCAGCGTCGACAGGGGGCTGAAGGTGGCGGACGATAGCAATCAGCCCCAGCATTTT.